This T cell receptor (beta chain) came from a study of cytomegalovirus exposure and HLA in healthy donors. In the study overall: Clustering assigned 81% of the approximately 400 genotyped donors to the Caucasian-associated ancestry cluster. Study-wide points: In a later analysis, the majority of CMV-associated beta chains seemingly showed HLA restriction.

In the PCR, 60 Vbeta and 13 Jbeta primers were used. The protocol was immunoSEQ multiplex PCR, while the TCRdb copy is restricted to in-frame clones and leaves out a portion. The sample holds 90,000 to 130,000 clones; over 60% are singletons and the top ten take 2.5% to 3%. The CDR3 spans 19 residues. Germline CDR1 reads SNHLY; CDR2 reads FYNNEI. Trimming pared 5 bases from V and 1 base from J, leaving 24 bases between. As concerns this clone: Its target is not known.

Whereas donors were nominally healthy upon sampling, unrecorded immune exposures were probable. The TCR was taken from a woman aged 55-75 years in good health and CMV-seropositive. Sequences were obtained from PBMCs. The gene calls are TRBV2 and TRBJ2-1; a possible D gene is TRBD2 (6 bases). The CDR3, as DNA: TGTGCCAGCAGTACTAGCCCCACCTTTGGGGGAGAGTCCTACAATGAGCAGTTCTTC. Its translation is CASSTSPTFGGESYNEQFF.